One sample yielded the 27 T cell receptor beta chains listed below, sequenced in a study of blood T cell repertoires in COVID-19. The data were produced by immunoSEQ multiplex PCR, yet TCRdb's version contains in-frame clones alone and is incomplete. The sample carries approximately 300,000 clones, 75% to 90% recorded once. Sequencing used PBMCs or T cells enriched from blood (not recorded which). These receptor sequences come from a woman in her thirties who had recovered from COVID-19.

This chain connects TRBV4-2 to TRBJ1-4; 8 positions match TRBD1. This CDR3 is 16 amino acids long. The J segment lost 8 bases and the V segment lost 4 bases, leaving 12 bases of the junction unmatched. Germline V gene lookup returns CDR1 LGHNA and CDR2 YNFKEQ. In DNA form, the CDR3 reads TGTGCCAGCAGCCGAAGTACGAGCAGGGGGCGGGAAAAACTGTTTTTT. Translating it yields CASSRSTSRGREKLFF.

The rearrangement joins TRBV5-1 to TRBJ1-6; D remains ambiguous. Germline V gene sequence: CDR1 SGHRS, CDR2 YFSETQ. This CDR3 comprises 15 residues. Trimming took 4 bases from V and 2 from J, leaving 10 bases between them. CDR3 sequence (DNA): TGCGCCAGCAGCCCGGTGGGCACCTATAATTCACCCCTCCACTTT. It is translated as CASSPVGTYNSPLHF.

The chain recombines TRBV7-9 with TRBJ2-2; 9 bases align to TRBD1. J lost 7 bases, V lost 10 bases, and 7 bases had no gene match. Germline V gives CDR1 SEHNR, CDR2 FQNEAQ (reference sequence). The CDR3 runs to 13 residues. The DNA of the CDR3 is TGTGCCATCAACAGGGGGCAAGGCGGGGAGCTGTTTTTT. Translated: CAINRGQGGELFF.

The chain couples TRBV2 to TRBJ2-7; 10 positions agree with TRBD2. The CDR3 extends over 15 amino acids. V dropped 7 bases and J dropped 5; count of bases not matched to a gene: 11. Looked up from germline, CDR1 is SNHLY and CDR2 is FYNNEI. The CDR3 sequence is CASTASGRAGDEQYF. In DNA, the CDR3 is TGTGCCAGCACTGCCAGCGGGAGGGCCGGCGACGAGCAGTACTTC.

The rearrangement joins TRBV5-1 to TRBJ2-1, with D tentatively TRBD2 (7 bases). Germline V gene data show CDR1 as SGHRS and CDR2 as YFSETQ. V lost 0 bases, J lost 4 bases, and 20 bases lay in between. The CDR3 totals 18 residues. CDR3 protein: CASSLGRGGAPKYNEQFF. In DNA, the CDR3 is TGCGCCAGCAGCTTGGGACGAGGGGGGGCACCGAAGTACAATGAGCAGTTCTTC. Full variable domain (outside the CDR3, taken from reference TRBV5-1 and TRBJ2-1): KAGVTQTPRYLIKTRGQQVTLSCSPISGHRSVSWYQQTPGQGLQFLFEYFSETQRNKGNFPGRFSGRQFSNSRSEMNVSTLELGDSALYLCASSLGRGGAPKYNEQFFGPGTRLTVL.

This chain connects TRBV19 to TRBJ1-5; 7 nucleotides match TRBD1. Germline CDR1 reads LNHDA; CDR2 reads SQIVND (reference sequence). The CDR3 totals 17 residues. Germline trimming cut 4 bases from V and 5 bases from J; bases unmatched to any gene: 14. As DNA, the CDR3 is TGTGCCAGTAGTACATCAGGGGGACCCCGTCCGTATCAGCCCCAGCATTTT. It encodes CASSTSGGPRPYQPQHF.

CDR3 sequence (DNA): TGTGCCAGCAGCTGGACAGGGTTCTACGAGCAGTACTTC. Protein: CASSWTGFYEQYF. The V and J genes are TRBV7-9 and TRBJ2-7; 8 nucleotides line up with TRBD1. The CDR3 is made up of 13 amino acids. The germline V gene encodes CDR1 SEHNR and CDR2 FQNEAQ (reference sequence). J gave up 3 bases and V 4 bases, and 2 bases lay outside the gene matches.

The chain employs TRBV19 and TRBJ1-2; TRBD1 agrees at 12 bases. The length of the CDR3 is 13 residues. J gave up 6 bases and V 8 bases, and 4 bases lay outside the gene matches. Germline V gene data show CDR1 as LNHDA and CDR2 as SQIVND (reference sequence). In DNA form, the CDR3 reads TGTGCCAGTTGGGACAGGGGGCGTCATGGCTACACCTTC. Protein product: CASWDRGRHGYTF.

In DNA form, the CDR3 reads TGTGCCAGCAGTTTATCGACACGGGCGGGCGTCTACACCTTC. Encoded protein: CASSLSTRAGVYTF. The chain recombines TRBV27 with TRBJ1-2; D gene ambiguous. The CDR3 is 14 amino acids. The germline V gene has CDR1 MNHEY and CDR2 SMNVEV (reference sequence). V dropped 0 bases and J dropped 10 bases, with 15 bases sitting between them.

The CDR3 protein is CASRHTGQGNSPLHF. CDR3 DNA sequence: TGTGCCAGCAGACACACGGGACAGGGCAATTCACCCCTCCACTTT. The chain recombines TRBV27 with TRBJ1-6; 9 bases agree with TRBD1. Losses at the gene ends were 6 bases for V and 7 bases for J; bases not matched to a gene: 7. Germline CDR1 is MNHEY and CDR2 is SMNVEV (reference sequence). This CDR3 is built from 15 residues.

The genes are TRBV7-9 and TRBJ2-7; the D is unclear. Looked up from germline, CDR1 is SEHNR and CDR2 is FQNEAQ (reference sequence). Deletions cut 11 bases from V and 0 bases from J, with 17 bases between. The CDR3 loop spans 14 amino acids. CDR3 nucleotide sequence: TGTGCCTACGTGATTGGTGGCCCCTCCTACGAGCAGTACTTC. This gives the protein CAYVIGGPSYEQYF.

The chain has TRBV19 and TRBJ2-1; 10 nucleotides agree with TRBD2. Per germline, CDR1 LNHDA and CDR2 SQIVND (reference sequence). The CDR3 sequence is 17 residues long. V was clipped by 0 bases and J by 7 bases; unmatched bases: 9. Here the CDR3 DNA reads TGTGCCAGTAGTATAGATAGTCTAGCGGGAGTCATAAATGAGCAGTTCTTC. Its translation is CASSIDSLAGVINEQFF.

This chain joins TRBV7-9 and TRBJ2-1; D uncertain. In germline, CDR1 is SEHNR, CDR2 FQNEAQ (reference sequence). The CDR3 is 14 residues long. V lost 0 bases to trimming and J lost 2 bases, with 5 bases between them. The CDR3 reads CASSLAVAYNEQFF. The CDR3, as DNA: TGTGCCAGCAGCTTAGCGGTAGCCTACAATGAGCAGTTCTTC.

The chain carries TRBV7-9 and TRBJ2-1; 8 bases are a match to TRBD1. The J segment lost 7 bases and the V segment lost 8 bases, leaving 13 bases of the junction unmatched. The CDR3 runs 15 residues. Germline CDR1 and CDR2: SEHNR and FQNEAQ (reference sequence). CDR3 nucleotide sequence: TGTGCCAGCCTTAATCCGGGACAGGCGGGGAATGAGCAGTTCTTC. Translated: CASLNPGQAGNEQFF.

Only one count was recorded for this clone. The chain recombines TRBV7-2 with TRBJ2-7, with unresolved D. Trimming stripped 4 bases from V and 2 bases from J, with 6 bases between. CDR1 is SGHTA, CDR2 FQGNSA, per germline. This CDR3 spans 12 amino acids. The CDR3 loop reads CASSSTTYEQYF. In nucleotides, the CDR3 is TGTGCCAGCAGCTCTACTACCTACGAGCAGTACTTC.

Only a few counts were recorded for this clone. This sequence joins TRBV5-6 and TRBJ1-4, with D tentatively TRBD1 (6 bases). CDR1 is SGHDT, CDR2 YYEEEE, per germline. The length of the CDR3 is 15 residues. Trimming shortened V by 4 bases and J by 5 bases, and 15 bases separated the two germline ends. CDR3 sequence: CASSGPYRANEKLFF. The CDR3 nucleotides read TGTGCCAGCAGCGGACCCTACAGGGCCAATGAAAAACTGTTTTTT. The full variable domain, its missing parts supplied by reference TRBV5-6 and TRBJ1-4, is DAGVTQSPTHLIKTRGQQVTLRCSPKSGHDTVSWYQQALGQGPQFIFQYYEEEERQRGNFPDRFSGHQFPNYSSELNVNALLLGDSALYLCASSGPYRANEKLFFGSGTQLSVL.

V is TRBV28 and J is TRBJ2-7, with TRBD1 as a possible D gene (6 bases). The CDR3 loop spans 16 amino acids. Trimming took off 5 bases at V and 3 bases at J, with 20 bases between the two ends. Germline values: CDR1 MDHEN, CDR2 SYDVKM. The CDR3 spells CASSARDRPIYYEQYF. The CDR3 DNA sequence: TGTGCCAGCAGTGCAAGAGACAGGCCGATCTACTACGAGCAGTACTTC.

The chain joins TRBV5-8 to TRBJ1-1; no clear D. The CDR3 totals 15 residues. Germline V gene lookup returns CDR1 SGHTS and CDR2 YDEGEE. The V and J ends lost 6 bases and 2 bases respectively, with 17 bases between them. The CDR3 loop is CASTQRGRINTEAFF. CDR3 DNA sequence: TGTGCCAGCACCCAGAGAGGGCGGATAAACACTGAAGCTTTCTTT.

V gene TRBV2 combines with J gene TRBJ1-5; 8 bases are a match to TRBD1. Trimming cost V 5 bases and J 11 bases; bases outside gene matches: 5. The CDR3 totals 12 residues. CDR1 SNHLY and CDR2 FYNNEI come from the germline V gene. For the CDR3, the DNA is TGTGCCAGCAGTCCAAACAGGGGGGCCCAGCATTTT. This gives the protein CASSPNRGAQHF. The whole variable domain, remainder taken from reference TRBV2 and TRBJ1-5, is EPEVTQTPSHQVTQMGQEVILRCVPISNHLYFYWYRQILGQKVEFLVSFYNNEISEKSEIFDDQFSVERPDGSNFTLKIRSTKLEDSAMYFCASSPNRGAQHFGDGTRLSIL.

The chain has TRBV12-3 or TRBV12-4 and TRBJ2-2; D gene unclear. V was trimmed by 5 bases and J by 5 bases, leaving 3 bases between them. This CDR3 comprises 11 residues. The CDR3 spells CASSATGELFF. CDR3 nucleotides: TGTGCCAGCAGTGCGACCGGGGAGCTGTTTTTT.

CDR3 sequence (DNA): TGTGCCAGCAGTTTAATGGGGACTAGCGGCCAAGAGACCCAGTACTTC. It specifies CASSLMGTSGQETQYF. The chain uses TRBV27 and TRBJ2-5; 11 bases are a match to TRBD2. V lost 2 bases to trimming and J lost 1 base; unmatched junction nucleotides: 3. Looked up from germline, CDR1 is MNHEY and CDR2 is SMNVEV (reference sequence). The CDR3 runs 16 residues.

V usage is TRBV14 and J usage is TRBJ2-7; D is undetermined. The CDR3 loop spans 13 amino acids. CDR1 and CDR2 from the germline V gene are SGHDN and FVKESK. Trimming stripped 0 bases from V and 4 bases from J, with 7 bases between. This CDR3 is CASSQDYSYEQYF. CDR3 coding DNA: TGTGCCAGCAGCCAAGATTACAGTTACGAGCAGTACTTC.

V is TRBV7-9 and J is TRBJ2-1; perhaps TRBD2 as D (5 bases). The CDR3 extends over 15 amino acids. Germline V CDR1 and CDR2: SEHNR, FQNEAQ (reference sequence). V was pared by 8 bases and J by 5 bases, with 19 bases between. In nucleotides, the CDR3 is TGTGCCAGCCCCCAGTCCGGCGGGTCGGACAATGAGCAGTTCTTC. It translates to CASPQSGGSDNEQFF.

The CDR3 DNA sequence: TGTGCCAGCAGCTTGGTTTCGGGTAACACCGGGGAGCTGTTTTTT. Its translation is CASSLVSGNTGELFF. The chain couples TRBV5-6 to TRBJ2-2; D ambiguous. CDR3 length: 15 residues. Trimming took off 0 bases at V and 2 bases at J, with 8 bases between the two ends. Germline CDR1 and CDR2: SGHDT and YYEEEE.

This rearrangement joins TRBV6-5 to TRBJ1-1; D unclear. There are 14 residues in the CDR3. From germline, CDR1 is MNHEY and CDR2 SVGAGI. With 4 bases removed from V and 0 bases from J, the gap between germline ends came to 9 bases. CDR3 bases: TGTGCCAGCAGTTCCGGTTACTTGAACACTGAAGCTTTCTTT. Its translation: CASSSGYLNTEAFF.

The gene calls are TRBV27 and TRBJ1-2; 8 nucleotides align to TRBD1. V was clipped by 6 bases and J by 4 bases; unmatched bases: 4. The germline CDR1 and CDR2 sequences are MNHEY and SMNVEV (reference sequence). The CDR3 sequence is 13 residues long. The CDR3 loop reads CASSRGRAYGYTF. The CDR3 nucleotides are TGTGCCAGCAGCAGGGGGCGCGCCTATGGCTACACCTTC.

V is TRBV14 and J is TRBJ2-1, with TRBD2 matching 10 bases. The CDR3 spans 21 residues. Germline V gives CDR1 SGHDN, CDR2 FVKESK. V shed 0 bases and J 0 bases; nucleotides not matched to a gene: 14. The CDR3: CASSQETLSGRPFSSYNEQFF. The CDR3 nucleotides are TGTGCCAGCAGCCAAGAGACGCTTAGCGGGAGGCCATTTAGCTCCTACAATGAGCAGTTCTTC.